These 9 T cell receptor beta chains were sequenced from one sample in a study of shared clonotypes between healthy human individuals. The method was immunoSEQ multiplex PCR; TCRdb's version includes in-frame clones alone and lacks a portion of them. The sample carries 950,000 to 1,200,000 clones, roughly 80% recorded once. What was sequenced was memory CD4+ T cells from PBMCs. As to subset: CD45RA-negative fraction. Source of these receptors: a man between 18 and 29 years old in good health. Some clones in this sample may be carry-over from other donors' samples.

This clone occurred a few times. The CDR3 sequence is CASSESDRGFGYTF. CDR3 coding DNA: TGTGCCAGCAGTGAATCCGACAGGGGATTCGGCTACACCTTC. The chain links TRBV2 to TRBJ1-2; 8 bases map to TRBD1. The germline CDR1 and CDR2 sequences are SNHLY and FYNNEI. Trimming took 2 bases from V and 8 from J; bases not matched to a gene: 7. This CDR3 comprises 14 residues.

Turning to this clone: The same CDR3 is also encoded by other DNA sequences in this sample. This rearrangement joins TRBV19 to TRBJ2-1; 8 bases agree with TRBD2. Germline V gives CDR1 LNHDA, CDR2 SQIVND (reference sequence). J was trimmed by 4 bases and V by 3 bases; bases with no gene match: 5. There are 15 residues in the CDR3. The CDR3 bases are TGTGCCAGTAGTATTAGAGCGGGAGTGTACAATGAGCAGTTCTTC. Its translation is CASSIRAGVYNEQFF.

CDR3 protein: CASHTSGSGSEQFF. CDR3 nucleotide sequence: TGCGCCAGCCATACTAGCGGGAGCGGGAGTGAGCAGTTCTTC. The rearrangement joins TRBV5-1 to TRBJ2-1, with TRBD2 matching 11 bases. J lost 9 bases, V lost 7 bases, and 9 bases had no gene match. Looked up from germline, CDR1 is SGHRS and CDR2 is YFSETQ. This CDR3 region has 14 residues.

The chain links TRBV28 to TRBJ1-2; D is possibly TRBD1 (5 bases). The ends were cut back, 3 bases at V and 10 bases at J, with 18 bases in the middle. Looked up from germline, CDR1 is MDHEN and CDR2 is SYDVKM. This CDR3 has 14 amino acids. CDR3 nucleotides: TGTGCCAGCAGTTTGGGACGGGGTCCCGCCGACTACACCTTC. Its protein product is CASSLGRGPADYTF.

V and J are TRBV6-1 and TRBJ1-4; possibly TRBD1 for D (6 bases). This CDR3 region has 13 residues. The V end was cut by 6 bases, the J end by 3 bases, with 8 bases between. Germline CDR1 and CDR2: MNHNS and SASEGT. The CDR3 protein is CASRGGPNEKLFF. For the CDR3, the DNA is TGTGCCAGCAGGGGGGGCCCTAATGAAAAACTGTTTTTT.

The chain has TRBV7-2 and TRBJ2-1; 11 bases are shared with TRBD2. The germline gives CDR1 SGHTA, CDR2 FQGNSA. The trim removed 1 base at V and 10 bases at J, leaving 15 bases unmatched. This CDR3 is 18 amino acids long. The CDR3 is CASSLELIPGTSGSEQFF. The CDR3 bases are TGTGCCAGCAGCTTAGAGTTAATCCCCGGGACTAGCGGCTCCGAGCAGTTCTTC.

This clone was picked up many times. This sequence joins TRBV10-3 and TRBJ2-7; 10 nucleotides match TRBD1. CDR3 length: 20 residues. V shed 0 bases, J shed 0 bases, and the junction held 14 bases outside the gene matches. The V gene's germline CDR1 is ENHRY and CDR2 SYGVKD. CDR3 nucleotides: TGTGCCATCAGTGAGTCGACAGGGGGCGCTGGTAGCGGTATCTCCTACGAGCAGTACTTC. This codes for CAISESTGGAGSGISYEQYF.

The rearrangement joins TRBV7-2 to TRBJ2-1; unclear D gene. CDR1 and CDR2 (germline): SGHTA, FQGNSA. This CDR3 comprises 14 residues. V was cut by 4 bases and J by 7 bases, with 14 bases left in between. CDR3 residues: CASSSAAVVNEQFF. In nucleotides, the CDR3 is TGTGCCAGCAGCTCGGCCGCGGTGGTGAATGAGCAGTTCTTC.

V usage is TRBV4-1 and J usage is TRBJ2-1, with TRBD1 matching over 9 bases. This CDR3 is 15 amino acids long. J gave up 1 base and V 6 bases, and 4 bases lay outside the gene matches. Germline loops: CDR1 MGHRA, CDR2 YSYEKL. Here the CDR3 reads CASSLGQGSYNEQFF. The CDR3 nucleotides read TGCGCCAGCAGTTTGGGACAGGGATCCTACAATGAGCAGTTCTTC.